This T cell receptor beta chain derives from a study of CD8 T cells in ankylosing spondylitis. Trimming pared 3 bases from V and 6 bases from J, leaving 6 bases between. Per the germline V gene, CDR1 is LNHNV and CDR2 is YYDKDF (reference sequence). The CDR3 totals 12 residues. Only a few counts were recorded for this clonotype. Via MiXCR, TCRdb re-called the 5' RACE reads, giving one row per CDR3 protein. The table shows a few hundred thousand distinct CDR3 sequences, with around 19% occurring only once. Sequencing was performed on blood, either unsorted or a sorted T cell fraction (not recorded which). This sequence originates from a male donor with ankylosing spondylitis or in good health (not recorded which). The rearrangement joins TRBV15 to TRBJ2-1; D unresolved. The CDR3 is CATSSVGNEQFF. In DNA form, the CDR3 reads TGTGCCACCAGCAGCGTCGGCAATGAGCAGTTCTTC.